This TCR beta chain was identified during a study of blood T cell repertoires in COVID-19 (dated by TCRdb to about 2020). At the level of the whole study: Samples covering the acute and convalescent phases of COVID-19 were provided by collaborators in the United States, Italy and Spain. The dataset comprised deeply sampled blood TCRbeta repertoires from subjects exposed to, actively infected with, or recovered from COVID-19. The samples were drawn from two sources: the first 160 participants of the ongoing ImmuneRACE study, and 1,000 to 1,500 subjects contributed by 6 global collaborators. The repertoires were released in a freely available public database intended as a resource for research on the immune response to SARS-CoV-2. HLA class I and class II types, where available, came from metadata supplied by the sample provider rather than from assay-based typing. A de-identified subject ID, COVID-19 status, age in years and sex were almost always included in the sample metadata. The material from the prospective study consisted of cDNA or gDNA derived from T cells, B-cell-depleted T cells, or PBMCs.

On this clone: Its specific antigen is unknown. Base qualities were left out, and no much larger clone turns up one base away.

What the authors observed across the whole study: The quantity of clinical and demographic metadata differed by source and by participant and was supplied without curation.

The immunoSEQ Assay, a bias-controlled multiplex PCR, was used to amplify TCRbeta CDR3 regions from genomic DNA. From the authors' description of their analysis: Within the assay, amplification of reference gene primers was used to estimate how many nucleated cells each sample contained. Sequence reads were collapsed and filtered to measure the absolute abundance of every unique TCRbeta CDR3 rearrangement. For each sample, productive Simpson clonality was calculated as the square root of Simpson's diversity index over productive rearrangements. The source is immuneACCESS, and TCRdb retained only in-frame sequences with V and J called. Part of the clones is not carried over; for the studies checked, unresolved V genes explain less than half of this, and the remainder is unexplained. V, J and clone size reflect that table, while D and trimming were determined from the DNA. The sample yields fewer than 350,000 clones; around 86% were counted once. The ten biggest clones cover approximately 4.4% of the sample.

V drops 0 bases and J drops 4 bases, leaving 20 bases in between. CDR1 SGHKS and CDR2 YYEKEE are derived from the germline V gene (reference sequence). From its cysteine to its phenylalanine, the CDR3 spans 17 amino acids. Only the CDR3 DNA stays, 51 bases, in frame from base 1. Participants in the prospective study were enrolled through a virtual design, were aged about 18 to 90 years, and lived in 24 United States geographic areas. To assign participants to cohorts, the prospective study relied on clinical history that participants themselves reported in a screening survey and a study questionnaire. Each participant in the prospective study had whole blood, serum and a nasopharyngeal or oropharyngeal swab collected by mobile phlebotomists. Participants in the prospective study had the option to provide additional blood draws and questionnaires over an approximately 2-month period. Prospective study blood samples were shipped either frozen or at room temperature before DNA extraction.

This clonotype was sampled from a woman aged 40 to 49 with acute COVID-19. The sample consisted of PBMCs or T cells enriched from blood (not recorded which). The chain employs TRBV5-5 and TRBJ2-7, with TRBD2 tentatively as D gene (7 bases match). Here the CDR3 is given as CASSLEGWGGSVYEQYF. The nucleotide sequence is given as TGTGCCAGCAGCTTGGAGGGGTGGGGGGGCTCTGTGTACGAGCAGTACTTC. The full variable domain, completed from the reference TRBV5-5 and TRBJ2-7 proteins outside the CDR3, reads DAGVTQSPTHLIKTRGQQVTLRCSPISGHKSVSWYQQVLGQGPQFIFQYYEKEERGRGNFPDRFSARQFPNYSSELNVNALLLGDSALYLCASSLEGWGGSVYEQYFGPGTRLTVT.